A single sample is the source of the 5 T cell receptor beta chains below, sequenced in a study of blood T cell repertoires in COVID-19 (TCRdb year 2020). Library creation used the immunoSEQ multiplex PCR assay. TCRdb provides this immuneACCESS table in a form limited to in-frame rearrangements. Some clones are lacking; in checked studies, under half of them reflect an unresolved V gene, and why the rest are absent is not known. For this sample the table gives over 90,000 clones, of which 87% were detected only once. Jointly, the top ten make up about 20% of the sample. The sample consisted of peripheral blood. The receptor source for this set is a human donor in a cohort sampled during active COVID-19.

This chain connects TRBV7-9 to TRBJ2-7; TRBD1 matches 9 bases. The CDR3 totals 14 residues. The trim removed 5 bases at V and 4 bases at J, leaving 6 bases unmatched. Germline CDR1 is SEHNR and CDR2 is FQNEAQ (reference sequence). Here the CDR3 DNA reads TGTGCCAGCAGCCTGGGACAGGGAGTGTACGAGCAGTACTTC. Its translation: CASSLGQGVYEQYF.

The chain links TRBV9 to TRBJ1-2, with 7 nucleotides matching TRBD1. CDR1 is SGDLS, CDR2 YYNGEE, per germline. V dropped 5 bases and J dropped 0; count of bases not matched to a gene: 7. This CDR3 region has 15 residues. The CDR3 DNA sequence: TGTGCCAGCAGTTCCGCGGGACAGCCTAACTATGGCTACACCTTC. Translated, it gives CASSSAGQPNYGYTF.

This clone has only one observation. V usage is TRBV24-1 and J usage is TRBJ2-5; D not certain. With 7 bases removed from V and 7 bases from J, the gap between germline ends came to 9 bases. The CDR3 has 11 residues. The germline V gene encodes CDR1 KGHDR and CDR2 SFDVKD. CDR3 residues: CATSWSGTQYF. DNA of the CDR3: TGTGCCACCAGCTGGTCGGGGACCCAGTACTTC.

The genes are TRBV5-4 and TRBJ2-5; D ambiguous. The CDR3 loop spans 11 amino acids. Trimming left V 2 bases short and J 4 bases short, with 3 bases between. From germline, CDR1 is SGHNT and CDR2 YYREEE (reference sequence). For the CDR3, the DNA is TGTGCCAGCAGCTTTAGAGAGACCCAGTACTTC. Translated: CASSFRETQYF.

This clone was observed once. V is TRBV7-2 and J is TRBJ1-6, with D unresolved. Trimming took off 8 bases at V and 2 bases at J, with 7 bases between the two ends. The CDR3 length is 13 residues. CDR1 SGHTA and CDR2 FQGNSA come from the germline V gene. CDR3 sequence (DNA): TGTGCCAGCGGTCCGGCCTATAATTCACCCCTCCACTTT. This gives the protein CASGPAYNSPLHF. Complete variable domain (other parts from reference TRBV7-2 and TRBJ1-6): GAGVSQSPSNKVTEKGKDVELRCDPISGHTALYWYRQSLGQGLEFLIYFQGNSAPDKSGLPSDRFSAERTGGSVSTLTIQRTQQEDSAVYLCASGPAYNSPLHFGNGTRLTVT.